This TCR beta chain is from a study of human T cells and chemical hapten exposure (dated by TCRdb to about 2021). Describing the broader study: For sensitization, 2% DPC in acetone was applied to a 2 cm by 2 cm area of upper inner arm skin. Patients additionally received weekly therapeutic DPC doses to the scalp throughout the roughly 24-week study period. Patch tests used Finn chambers with 0.01% DPC on the upper back, scored after 6 days by International Contact Dermatitis Research Group standards. The patient cohort, mostly female, included alopecia areata with under or over 50% scalp involvement, alopecia totalis and alopecia universalis. The libraries were sequenced as a pool, and the TCR yield per sample differed mostly because of small variations in library volumes within the pool. The study tracked peripheral blood TCR repertoire changes in vivo during primary and secondary sensitization to the hapten diphenylcyclopropenone (DPC) in alopecia patients. Blood samples were taken from patients before sensitization (week 0) and then at 2, 6 and about 24 weeks after DPC sensitization. For TCR sequencing, blood came from about 28 alopecia patients at anywhere from one to four time points (pre-sensitization, 2, 6 and 24 weeks).

This specimen's time point label, per the study, means: patch test 1, 2 weeks after DPC sensitization. According to the study, the label for this sample's treatment or condition signals: therapeutic diphenylcyclopropenone sensitization with weekly scalp DPC. At each patch-test visit, blood was drawn before the patch test was applied. Patients were eligible if aged 18 to 70, diagnosed with alopecia and judged suitable for DPC therapy, and pregnant patients were excluded. Unfractionated whole blood was collected in Tempus Blood RNA tubes, and total RNA was extracted from that blood. This clonotype was seen only a few times. What this receptor recognizes is not known. Qualities for individual bases were not recorded, and no much larger clone is one base off. The study at large found these results: Repeated subsampling changed both the strength of the expansion versus patch-test correlation and the threshold at which that correlation became significant. Compared with pre-sensitization or healthy control sets, expanded TCRs formed significantly more large CDR3 similarity clusters, which is consistent with antigen-driven responses. The number of PT1 expanded TCRs positively correlated with patch test score, significant at thresholds 8, 16 and 32 but not 4. DPC sensitization did not change how many TCRs were above 1 in 1000 frequency, and no evidence was found of alterations in global repertoire structure. Because all patients had alopecia, a presumed autoimmune disease, the immune response of the patients might differ from that of healthy individuals.

Libraries were constructed by RACE. The instrument was a NextSeq 500. During library preparation, unique molecular identifiers were attached to individual cDNA molecules so that TCRs could be counted quantitatively and reproducibly. From each blood RNA sample, both TCR alpha and TCR beta chains were sequenced. Concerning the study's data processing: Samples had a median of roughly 99,000 TCRs, with a range from roughly 23,224 to 750,000. The Decombinator software suite was used to annotate V, J and CDR3 in the TCR reads. For the PS versus PT1 abundance plots, all samples were subsampled to the same number of TCRs (28,000). TCRs were defined as expanded if absent before sensitization and observed at least eight times at the 2-week time point. The raw public data were reprocessed by TCRdb itself: fastp quality trimming at Q25, MiXCR clonotype calling, in-frame beta chains only. When rows share a CDR3 protein, they turn into one entry using the most common DNA and genes. TCRdb's processing, not the authors' own work, is the source of the V and J calls. This sample holds 150,000 or so distinct CDR3 sequences; roughly 15% were observed only once. Together, the top ten hold 1.7% of the sample.

The CDR3 contains 14 residues, cysteine and phenylalanine counted. Left in the record is the CDR3 DNA by itself, 42 bases read in frame from the first base. CDR1 and CDR2 are read off the germline V gene as MDHEN and SYDVKM. The receptor chain draws on TRBV28 and TRBJ2-2; too little of a D gene remains to name it. The material sequenced was whole blood, taken in connection with sensitization to the hapten diphenylcyclopropenone (DPC). This sequence was found in a woman aged 25 to 39 with alopecia areata. Some clones in this sample may be carry-over from other donors' samples. CDR3 protein: CATRGGANTGELFF. The DNA sequence is given as TGTGCTACGAGAGGCGGCGCGAACACCGGGGAGCTGTTTTTT.